This TCR beta chain is drawn from a study of cytomegalovirus exposure and HLA in healthy donors. Findings and caveats of the study: A subsequent analysis found that TCR clusters from the first cohort also tended to co-occur in the 110 or so validation repertoires, with 90% to 95% of cluster scores above 0.

With regard to this clone: Its antigen remains unidentified.

Method: immunoSEQ multiplex PCR; TCRdb's copy keeps in-frame clones and lacks some. The data show 90,000 to 120,000 clones, roughly 95% seen once. The sequencing sample was made of PBMCs. This TCR was sampled from a woman aged 18-30 years in good health and CMV-seronegative.

The CDR3 spells CASSETGGMGSPLHF. The CDR3 region has the DNA TGTGCCAGCAGTGAGACAGGGGGCATGGGTTCACCCCTCCACTTT. This chain uses TRBV2 with TRBJ1-6, with 10 bases aligning to TRBD1. Germline CDR1 reads SNHLY; CDR2 reads FYNNEI. V gave up 3 bases and J gave up 9 bases; unmatched junction bases: 5. The CDR3 has 15 residues.